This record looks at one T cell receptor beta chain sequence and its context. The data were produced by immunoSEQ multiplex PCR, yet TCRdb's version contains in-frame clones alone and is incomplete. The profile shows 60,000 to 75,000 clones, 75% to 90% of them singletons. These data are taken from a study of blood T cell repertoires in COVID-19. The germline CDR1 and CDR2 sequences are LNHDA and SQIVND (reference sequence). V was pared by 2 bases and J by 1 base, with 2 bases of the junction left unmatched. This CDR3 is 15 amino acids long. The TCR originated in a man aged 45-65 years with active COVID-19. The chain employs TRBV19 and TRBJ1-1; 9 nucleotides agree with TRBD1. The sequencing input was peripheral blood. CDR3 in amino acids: CASSIPTGGNTEAFF. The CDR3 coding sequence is TGTGCCAGTAGTATACCGACAGGGGGGAACACTGAAGCTTTCTTT.